Listed below are T cell receptor beta chains from one sample, sequenced in a study of OX40 agonist ivuxolimab in advanced cancers. Sequencing used immunoSEQ multiplex PCR; TCRdb keeps in-frame clones, though not all of them. The sample records tens of thousands of clones, 86% being singletons. Sequenced material: CD4+ or CD8+ T cells sorted from blood, taken in a trial of the OX40 agonist ivuxolimab. The receptor source for this set is an adult with an advanced solid tumor such as melanoma, head and neck, liver or kidney cancer. CDR3s include the opening cysteine and the closing phenylalanine or tryptophan.

v_gene: TRBV7-2
CDR3aa: CASSLVTNEQFF

v_gene: TRBV2
CDR3aa: CASSPQIPRMISSGNTIYF

v_gene: TRBV18
CDR3aa: CASSPIGGSNTGELFF

v_gene: TRBV2
CDR3aa: CASSGEKNTEAFF

v_gene: TRBV5-1
CDR3aa: CASRITSGGTYNEQFF

v_gene: TRBV4-3
CDR3aa: CASSQDWTDSYNEQFF

v_gene: TRBV9
CDR3aa: CASSVGLGGPETQYF

v_gene: TRBV19
CDR3aa: CASSIRQGRSTDTQYF

v_gene: TRBV4-2
CDR3aa: CASSQEGDRGKEKLFF

v_gene: TRBV7-2
CDR3aa: CASSPGGQGGSKNIQYF

v_gene: TRBV11-2
CDR3aa: CASSDRFQNTEAFF

v_gene: TRBV9
CDR3aa: CATRPVSRNEQFF

v_gene: TRBV6-1
CDR3aa: CASSSPGQRMIGYTF

v_gene: TRBV29-1
CDR3aa: CSVLPFSTDTQYF

v_gene: TRBV5-1
CDR3aa: CASSFGPRGIDIQYF

v_gene: TRBV7-9
CDR3aa: CASSPTSPHEQFF

v_gene: TRBV6-6
CDR3aa: CASSYSELAGGEQYF

v_gene: TRBV5-3
CDR3aa: CARSCRLAFSSCYNEQFF

v_gene: TRBV21-1
CDR3aa: CASRKRGIYSLTDTQYF

v_gene: TRBV27
CDR3aa: CASSLRAGNYNEQFF

v_gene: TRBV19
CDR3aa: CASIWGSGNTIYF

v_gene: TRBV27
CDR3aa: CASSPFWSAAYEQYF

v_gene: TRBV7-2
CDR3aa: CASSYGQGAYGYTF

v_gene: TRBV19
CDR3aa: CASSIPRGPNTNTEAFF

v_gene: TRBV9
CDR3aa: CASRPPSTDTQYF

v_gene: TRBV19
CDR3aa: CASRIDRGGTGELFF

v_gene: TRBV19
CDR3aa: CASSVTGFGYTF

v_gene: TRBV19
CDR3aa: CATSRDRSMPDTQYF

v_gene: TRBV7-9
CDR3aa: CASSLYRKREETQYF

v_gene: TRBV5-6
CDR3aa: CASSRVGAPFSYEQYF

v_gene: TRBV18
CDR3aa: CASSPRGKETQYF

v_gene: TRBV6-6
CDR3aa: CASSYGRNYGYTF

v_gene: TRBV5-1
CDR3aa: CASRQGGQDQPQHF

v_gene: TRBV5-5
CDR3aa: CASSLGGTSQYEQYF

v_gene: TRBV20-1
CDR3aa: CSAGGTYEQYF

v_gene: TRBV30
CDR3aa: CAWSVEKTPSGNTIYF

v_gene: TRBV4-1
CDR3aa: CASSQDRRTGVRHGYTF

v_gene: TRBV29-1
CDR3aa: CSVEANRATNYGYTF

v_gene: TRBV7-9
CDR3aa: CASSLGPYYGYTF

v_gene: TRBV5-4
CDR3aa: CASSPPDRAGNEQFF

v_gene: TRBV11-2
CDR3aa: CASSLRTRLGIGEQFF

v_gene: TRBV18
CDR3aa: CASSLQGMNTEAFF